The TCR beta chain under discussion was sequenced for a study of blood T cell repertoires in COVID-19. Study summary: Both acute and convalescent COVID-19 samples were obtained from the United States, Italy and Spain. Nucleic acid was either cDNA or gDNA, and it came from T cells, B-cell-depleted T cells, or PBMCs.

V dropped 5 bases and J dropped 5 bases, with 18 bases sitting between them. The CDR3 has 15 amino acids. Germline CDR1 and CDR2: MDHEN and SYDVKM. Authors' analysis steps: Reference gene primer amplification gave estimated nucleated cell counts. TCRdb's copy holds only in-frame clones and misses some; the assay was immunoSEQ multiplex PCR. That table furnishes V, J and clone size, whereas the DNA furnished D and trimming. This sample carries under 85,000 clones, roughly four fifths of them seen once, and the ten largest clones take 11%. The sequence derives from a man over 45 with acute or convalescent COVID-19. The rearrangement links TRBV28 to TRBJ1-1, with a possible D match to TRBD1 (5 bases). What was sequenced was peripheral blood. CDR3 amino acids: CASSLAYVGGTEAFF. As DNA, the CDR3 is TGTGCCAGCAGTCTCGCATACGTGGGGGGGACTGAAGCTTTCTTT.